The clone carrying this T cell receptor (beta chain) was detected a few times. Germline V gene sequence: CDR1 KGHDR, CDR2 SFDVKD. V was clipped by 9 bases and J by 12 bases; unmatched bases: 10. This CDR3 is built from 11 residues. The data derive from a study of regulatory T cells in long-lasting Graves disease. Specified time point: newly diagnosed GD, antithyroid drugs for less than 3 months. Extracted PBMC RNA gave rise to the TCR library. Diagnosis followed American Thyroid Association guidelines for Graves' disease. With iRepertoire HTBI primers and Arm-PCR of CDR3 regions, TCR beta libraries were built. Each CDR3 protein gets one entry after TCRdb re-called the multiplex PCR reads with MiXCR. The sample consists of 400,000 to 500,000 distinct CDR3 sequences, about 15% of them appearing once. The same data also contributed to another study, on T cells in Graves' hyperthyroidism and ophthalmopathy. That study adds: The HTBI primer set served for first-round RT-PCR of the TCR CDR3.

This sample comprised peripheral blood mononuclear cells (PBMCs), obtained at new diagnosis, from a patient treated with antithyroid drugs. The TCR comes from a woman aged 30 to 39 with Graves disease. The chain recombines TRBV24-1 with TRBJ2-7; TRBD2 matches 7 bases. CDR3 region: CATLTSEIPYF. The CDR3, as DNA: TGTGCCACCCTTACTAGCGAAATCCCGTACTTC.